This T cell receptor beta chain was recovered during a study of blood T cell repertoires in COVID-19. Study-level background: T cells, B-cell-depleted T cells, or PBMCs provided the cDNA or gDNA that served as material.

This CDR3 has 15 residues. CDR1 is SNHLY, CDR2 FYNNEI, per germline. V was clipped by 6 bases and J by 5 bases; unmatched bases: 9. Produced via immunoSEQ multiplex PCR; TCRdb's table is partial and in-frame only. Of more than 200,000 clones listed, roughly 90% are singletons. V is TRBV2 and J is TRBJ2-1; TRBD1 matches 8 bases. The clonotype was recovered from a man aged 25 to 40 with active or convalescent COVID-19. The sequenced sample was peripheral blood. CDR3 residues: CASRAGTGGNNEQFF. DNA for the CDR3: TGTGCCAGCAGGGCCGGGACAGGAGGGAACAATGAGCAGTTCTTC.